These 20 T cell receptor beta chains originate from one sample sequenced in a study of T-cell memory formation after mild COVID-19. TCRdb processed the 5' RACE reads anew with MiXCR; each CDR3 protein has one entry. The sample gives 350,000 to 500,000 distinct CDR3 sequences, about 22% of which show up once; roughly 13% is in the top ten. The sequenced sample was PBMCs or a T cell subset sorted from them (not recorded which). These receptors were obtained from an adult woman who had mild COVID-19 (a few samples of this study predate the infection). Cell type and time point are not known.

The V call is TRBV5-1, the J call TRBJ2-1; D unresolved. CDR3 length: 12 amino acids. Germline-derived CDR1 and CDR2 are SGHRS and YFSETQ. The V end lost 2 bases, the J end lost 10 bases, and 10 bases lay between the germline ends. The CDR3 region has the DNA TGCGCCAGCAGCTTCCAGGCCGAAGAGCAGTTCTTC. Translating gives CASSFQAEEQFF.

V usage is TRBV6-2 or TRBV6-3 and J usage is TRBJ2-7; possible D gene TRBD2, 6 bases. V lost 2 bases, J lost 2 bases, and 10 bases lay in between. Germline V gives CDR1 MNHEY, CDR2 SVGEGT. This CDR3 comprises 14 residues. The CDR3 region is CASSYRGLTYEQYF. The DNA of the CDR3 is TGTGCCAGCAGTTACCGGGGACTTACCTACGAGCAGTACTTC.

This clonotype showed up just a few times. V and J are TRBV29-1 and TRBJ2-7; possibly TRBD1 for D (5 bases). This CDR3 contains 12 residues. The germline CDR1 and CDR2 sequences are SQVTM and ANQGSEA. Deletions cut 3 bases from V and 3 bases from J, with 9 bases between. The CDR3: CSVEETDYEQYF. The DNA for the CDR3 is TGCAGCGTTGAGGAGACAGACTACGAGCAGTACTTC.

V usage is TRBV7-4 and J usage is TRBJ2-1; perhaps TRBD2 as D (6 bases). V was pared by 4 bases and J by 2 bases, with 9 bases between. CDR3 length: 14 amino acids. Germline loops: CDR1 SGHVT, CDR2 SQSDAQ. This CDR3 is CASSCSSAYNEQFF. CDR3 DNA sequence: TGTGCCAGCAGCTGTTCTAGCGCCTACAATGAGCAGTTCTTC.

The CDR3 sequence: CASSFGGQMNTEAFF. The DNA for the CDR3 is TGTGCCAGCAGCTTCGGCGGACAGATGAACACTGAAGCTTTCTTT. The chain joins TRBV11-2 to TRBJ1-1; D is perhaps TRBD1 (6 bases). Germline V lookup: CDR1 SGHAT, CDR2 FQNNGV. V was clipped by 3 bases and J by 0 bases, with 11 bases between them. This CDR3 is built from 15 residues.

The CDR3 sequence is CASSPQGSHTEAFF. DNA of the CDR3: TGCGCCAGCAGCCCTCAGGGGTCGCACACTGAAGCTTTCTTT. The V gene is TRBV5-1, the J gene TRBJ1-1, with D perhaps TRBD1 (6 bases). CDR1 is SGHRS, CDR2 YFSETQ, per germline. Trimming took 4 bases from V and 3 from J, leaving 13 bases between them. This CDR3 is built from 14 residues.

The rearrangement joins TRBV19 to TRBJ1-2; TRBD1 matches at 8 bases. CDR1 LNHDA and CDR2 SQIVND come from the germline V gene (reference sequence). CDR3 length: 15 residues. V trimming: 5 bases; J trimming: 7 bases; junction bases outside the gene matches: 12. The DNA for the CDR3 is TGTGCCAGTAGTGACAGGACAGGGACCATCCTTGGCTACACCTTC. It codes for CASSDRTGTILGYTF.

In this sample, this clonotype turned up a few times. The chain joins TRBV14 to TRBJ2-1; no clear D. Trimming shortened V by 4 bases and J by 15 bases, and 16 bases separated the two germline ends. This CDR3 is built from 12 residues. Looked up from germline, CDR1 is SGHDN and CDR2 is FVKESK. The CDR3 DNA sequence: TGTGCCAGCAGCCCACCCAACTTCCGTTTGTTCTTC. Translating it yields CASSPPNFRLFF.

V gene TRBV10-3 combines with J gene TRBJ1-6; 10 nucleotides line up with TRBD1. J lost 10 bases, V lost 6 bases, and 6 bases had no gene match. Germline-derived CDR1 and CDR2 are ENHRY and SYGVKD. The CDR3 has 14 amino acids. CDR3 in amino acids: CAISGTGDGSPLHF. DNA of the CDR3: TGTGCCATCAGCGGGACAGGGGATGGCTCACCCCTCCACTTT.

This clonotype came up a few times. The CDR3 protein is CASSLRAGEQFF. The CDR3 region has the DNA TGTGCCAGCAGCTTAAGGGCCGGCGAGCAGTTCTTC. The gene calls are TRBV7-2 and TRBJ2-1; D unresolved. CDR3 length: 12 amino acids. With 2 bases removed from V and 10 bases from J, the gap between germline ends came to 9 bases. Germline assignment: CDR1 SGHTA and CDR2 FQGNSA.

This clonotype was observed a handful of times. This chain links TRBV7-9 with TRBJ1-3; no firm D call. V lost 0 bases to trimming and J lost 8 bases, with 8 bases between them. From germline, CDR1 is SEHNR and CDR2 FQNEAQ (reference sequence). This CDR3 has 13 residues. Here the CDR3 reads CASSLAPAHTIYF. CDR3 sequence (DNA): TGTGCCAGCAGCTTAGCGCCGGCACACACCATATATTTT.

A few counts support this clonotype. This chain connects TRBV5-1 to TRBJ2-3; TRBD2 aligns across 9 bases. The CDR3 loop spans 14 amino acids. The V segment lost 4 bases and the J segment 4 bases; nucleotides outside the gene matches: 4. Germline CDR1 SGHRS, CDR2 YFSETQ. DNA of the CDR3: TGCGCCAGCAGCCTAGGGACTAGCTCAGATACGCAGTATTTT. This gives the protein CASSLGTSSDTQYF.

The chain carries TRBV24-1 and TRBJ2-1; 8 bases match TRBD2. CDR3 length: 17 residues. After removal of 1 base from V and 9 bases from J, the junction contained 13 bases not matched to a gene. The germline V gene encodes CDR1 KGHDR and CDR2 SFDVKD. The CDR3 protein is CATSDFWERGGVGEQFF. The CDR3 bases are TGTGCCACCAGTGATTTCTGGGAACGGGGGGGAGTAGGTGAGCAGTTCTTC.

This clonotype was seen only a few times. The chain couples TRBV5-1 to TRBJ2-3; no clear D. The V end lost 4 bases, the J end lost 1 base, and 10 bases lay between the germline ends. CDR3 length: 14 amino acids. Germline V lookup: CDR1 SGHRS, CDR2 YFSETQ. CDR3 nucleotide sequence: TGCGCCAGCAGCAGACTGGCCCGCACAGATACGCAGTATTTT. Protein sequence: CASSRLARTDTQYF. Using reference TRBV5-1 and TRBJ2-3 for the parts outside the CDR3, the full variable domain is KAGVTQTPRYLIKTRGQQVTLSCSPISGHRSVSWYQQTPGQGLQFLFEYFSETQRNKGNFPGRFSGRQFSNSRSEMNVSTLELGDSALYLCASSRLARTDTQYFGPGTRLTVL.

This clonotype appeared a few times. The V gene is TRBV20-1, the J gene TRBJ2-7, with 9 bases fitting TRBD2. Germline trimming cut 0 bases from V and 0 bases from J; bases unmatched to any gene: 3. Germline CDR1 reads DFQATT; CDR2 reads SNEGSKA (reference sequence). The CDR3 length is 15 residues. CDR3 sequence: CSARDLAGPSYEQYF. The CDR3 region has the DNA TGCAGTGCTAGAGATCTAGCGGGGCCCTCCTACGAGCAGTACTTC.

This chain links TRBV29-1 with TRBJ1-1; maybe TRBD1 (5 bases). Germline V gene data show CDR1 as SQVTM and CDR2 as ANQGSEA. The CDR3 is made up of 12 amino acids. V was cut by 3 bases and J by 5 bases, with 10 bases left in between. CDR3 DNA: TGCAGCGTTGACAGGGCGGGTACTGAAGCTTTCTTT. It specifies CSVDRAGTEAFF.

The chain carries TRBV5-5 and TRBJ2-1; 10 nucleotides align to TRBD1. After removal of 4 bases from V and 7 bases from J, the junction contained 5 bases not matched to a gene. The CDR3 runs 14 residues. Germline loops: CDR1 SGHKS, CDR2 YYEKEE (reference sequence). CDR3 protein: CASSRTGGENEQFF. The CDR3 DNA follows: TGTGCCAGCAGCAGGACAGGGGGGGAAAATGAGCAGTTCTTC.

About this clonotype itself: A much larger clone lies a single base off, so this may be a read error. The V gene is TRBV12-3 or TRBV12-4, the J gene TRBJ1-6; D is unclear. The CDR3 sequence is 12 residues long. Trimming took off 7 bases at V and 9 bases at J, with 10 bases between the two ends. The CDR3 sequence is CASNIQTSPLHF. CDR3 sequence (DNA): TGTGCCAGCAATATCCAAACTTCACCCCTCCACTTT.

There are a few counts of this clonotype. V is TRBV2 and J is TRBJ2-2, with D uncertain. V was pared by 6 bases and J by 2 bases, with 4 bases between. The CDR3 loop spans 12 amino acids. The germline V gene has CDR1 SNHLY and CDR2 FYNNEI. The CDR3 is CASRYNTGELFF. DNA for the CDR3: TGTGCCAGCAGATACAACACCGGGGAGCTGTTTTTT.

The V call is TRBV5-1, the J call TRBJ2-3; the match to TRBD2 covers 8 bases. V shed 4 bases, J shed 1 base, and the junction held 8 bases outside the gene matches. CDR1 and CDR2 (germline): SGHRS, YFSETQ. The CDR3 is 16 residues long. The CDR3 bases are TGCGCCAGCAGCAACCAGCCCGGGGGGGGCACAGATACGCAGTATTTT. The encoded protein is CASSNQPGGGTDTQYF.